Presented here are 32 T cell receptor beta chains from one specimen sequenced in a study of prognosis after radiotherapy for stage I lung cancer (dated by TCRdb to 2020 to 2023). This sample was sequenced with an Illumina HiSeq 3000. Two rounds of multiplex PCR were performed to amplify the TCR beta CDR3 region from genomic DNA. The first PCR round used primers specific to each TRBV and TRBJ gene, with sequences filed in Chinese patent CN105087789A. Clones were called with MiXCR by TCRdb after fastp trimmed the public reads at Q25, and only in-frame beta chains were retained. Identical CDR3 protein sequences are pooled into one entry, listed with their most common genes and DNA. The sample table lists roughly 26,000 distinct CDR3 sequences, 30% of them with a count of one. Roughly 35% of the sample lies in the top ten. This specimen was PBMCs, taken before or after stereotactic body radiation therapy (not recorded which). These receptors originate from a donor over 45 with non-small cell lung cancer.

This clonotype was seen ten or more times. The V and J genes are TRBV19 and TRBJ1-1; 7 bases are shared with TRBD1. V shed 4 bases, J shed 0 bases, and the junction held 11 bases outside the gene matches. The CDR3 loop spans 17 amino acids. The germline V gene encodes CDR1 LNHDA and CDR2 SQIVND (reference sequence). The CDR3, as DNA: TGTGCCAGTAGTACCCGACAGGGAATTCCAATGAACACTGAAGCTTTCTTT. This sequence encodes CASSTRQGIPMNTEAFF.

This clonotype was counted many times. This chain uses TRBV6-4 with TRBJ1-6, with a tentative D call TRBD1 (6 bases). Trimming took 0 bases from V and 7 from J, leaving 10 bases between them. The CDR3 has 15 residues. Germline assignment: CDR1 MRHNA and CDR2 SNTAGT. The CDR3 spells CASSDSGTKNSPLHF. CDR3 bases: TGTGCCAGCAGTGACTCCGGGACAAAAAATTCACCCCTCCACTTT.

Many counts were recorded for this clonotype. The genes are TRBV28 and TRBJ1-2; maybe TRBD1 (6 bases). Germline CDR1 MDHEN, CDR2 SYDVKM. This CDR3 contains 14 residues. V lost 6 bases and J 2 bases, leaving 13 bases between the germline ends. The CDR3 DNA follows: TGTGCCAGCAGGGGATCCGGACAGAACTATGGCTACACCTTC. Translating it yields CASRGSGQNYGYTF.

This clonotype was seen at least ten times. The rearrangement uses TRBV4-1 and TRBJ2-1; possibly TRBD1 for D (5 bases). CDR3 length equals 12 residues. Germline V lookup: CDR1 MGHRA, CDR2 YSYEKL. V was trimmed by 5 bases and J by 8 bases, leaving 10 bases between them. CDR3 protein: CASSAGWDEQFF. In DNA form, the CDR3 reads TGCGCCAGCAGCGCAGGGTGGGATGAGCAGTTCTTC.

This clonotype was counted many times. The chain uses TRBV28 and TRBJ2-4, with 8 bases that match TRBD1. This CDR3 comprises 18 residues. The germline gives CDR1 MDHEN, CDR2 SYDVKM. Trimming cost V 5 bases and J 0 bases; bases outside gene matches: 12. CDR3 sequence (DNA): TGTGCCAGCAGTCAACGGACAGGGAGAAAGATAGCCAAAAACATTCAGTACTTC. Protein: CASSQRTGRKIAKNIQYF.

This clonotype has ten or more counts. The chain links TRBV6-5 to TRBJ1-1, with D tentatively TRBD1 (6 bases). The CDR3 sequence is 13 residues long. V lost 2 bases and J lost 7, with 11 bases in between. CDR1 and CDR2 (germline): MNHEY, SVGAGI. CDR3 residues: CASSYKGGGEAFF. The CDR3 DNA is TGTGCCAGCAGTTACAAGGGAGGGGGTGAAGCTTTCTTT.

A remark on this clonotype: A far more abundant clone sits one base away, making this likely a read error. The rearrangement joins TRBV6-5 to TRBJ1-6, with 10 bases aligning to TRBD1. CDR3 length: 17 residues. In germline, CDR1 is MNHEY, CDR2 SVGAGI. For the CDR3, the DNA is TGTGCCATCAGTCTCGGACAGGGGGGGTCCTATAATTCACCCCTCCACTTT. Protein product: CAISLGQGGSYNSPLHF.

Turning to this clonotype: One base away lies a much larger clone, so this may be a sequencing read error. Since the CDR3 does not end with the conserved phenylalanine or tryptophan, this likely comes from a read error. The chain couples TRBV7-9 to TRBJ2-2; tentatively, D is TRBD2 (6 bases). The V gene lost 4 bases and the J gene lost 7 bases, with 10 bases spanning the gap. CDR1 and CDR2 from the germline V gene are SEHNR and FQNEAQ (reference sequence). The CDR3 is 13 residues long. The CDR3 sequence is CASSSPGGGELFS. The CDR3 nucleotides read TGTGCCAGCAGCTCACCCGGGGGCGGGGAGCTGTTTTCT.

Many counts were recorded for this clonotype. The gene calls are TRBV18 and TRBJ2-5; TRBD2 aligns across 9 bases. Germline assignment: CDR1 KGHSH and CDR2 LQKENI. V was pared by 4 bases and J by 5 bases, with 2 bases of the junction left unmatched. This CDR3 spans 13 amino acids. The CDR3 region is CASSRSGGETQYF. As DNA, the CDR3 is TGTGCCAGCTCACGGAGCGGGGGGGAGACCCAGTACTTC.

The V gene is TRBV10-3, the J gene TRBJ1-2; 9 bases map to TRBD1. The germline gives CDR1 ENHRY, CDR2 SYGVKD. The trim removed 10 bases at V and 3 bases at J, leaving 6 bases unmatched. The CDR3 covers 13 residues. CDR3 DNA sequence: TGTGCCAGCACCAGACAGGGGGACTATGGCTACACCTTC. The encoded protein is CASTRQGDYGYTF.

This clonotype has at least ten counts. The chain employs TRBV7-9 and TRBJ2-7; the match to TRBD2 covers 10 bases. The germline V gene has CDR1 SEHNR and CDR2 FQNEAQ (reference sequence). CDR3 length: 16 amino acids. With V trimmed by 2 bases and J by 0 bases, 4 bases remained unmatched. CDR3 coding DNA: TGTGCCAGCAGCTTAAAACTAGCGGGAAGCTCCTACGAGCAGTACTTC. Translation gives CASSLKLAGSSYEQYF.

At least ten counts were recorded for this clonotype. The CDR3 reads CASSDLRSYEQYF. CDR3 sequence (DNA): TGTGCCAGCAGTGATCTACGGTCCTACGAGCAGTACTTC. This chain uses TRBV6-1 with TRBJ2-7; D unresolved. The CDR3 extends over 13 amino acids. Per the germline V gene, CDR1 is MNHNS and CDR2 is SASEGT. The V end lost 3 bases, the J end lost 1 base, and 7 bases lay between the germline ends.

This clonotype was seen repeatedly, ten times or more. The chain uses TRBV7-9 and TRBJ1-1, with D possibly being TRBD1 (6 bases). Between the trimmed V and J ends, which lost 5 bases and 3 bases, there was a span of 13 bases. Per the germline V gene, CDR1 is SEHNR and CDR2 is FQNEAQ (reference sequence). The CDR3 runs 14 residues. CDR3 nucleotides: TGTGCCAGCAGCCCGAGGGACATTTACACTGAAGCTTTCTTT. This encodes CASSPRDIYTEAFF.

The rearrangement uses TRBV7-8 and TRBJ1-1; D might be TRBD1 (5 bases). The germline gives CDR1 SGHVS, CDR2 FQNEAQ. The CDR3 covers 15 residues. Trimming removed 4 bases at V and 0 bases at J, with 12 bases between. CDR3 sequence: CASSSLGRVNTEAFF. The CDR3 DNA reads as TGTGCCAGCAGCTCACTGGGACGGGTGAACACTGAAGCTTTCTTT.

This clonotype was counted many times. The genes are TRBV12-3 or TRBV12-4 and TRBJ1-6; TRBD1 might be the D (5 bases). Trimming removed 7 bases at V and 0 bases at J, with 16 bases between. This CDR3 region has 17 residues. Here the CDR3 reads CASISGTASSYNSPLHF. In DNA, the CDR3 is TGTGCCAGCATTTCCGGGACCGCCAGCTCCTATAATTCACCCCTCCACTTT.

CDR3 nucleotides: TGTGCCTTGACCCCGTCAGCAGGGGGCGTCAATCAGCCCCAGCATTTT. Translation: CALTPSAGGVNQPQHF. The V and J genes are TRBV30 and TRBJ1-5; TRBD1 matches 8 bases. CDR1 is GTSNPN and CDR2 is SVGIG in the germline V gene (reference sequence). V gave up 7 bases and J gave up 3 bases; unmatched junction bases: 14. The CDR3 loop spans 16 amino acids.

This clonotype occurred many times. The chain carries TRBV2 and TRBJ2-1, with D perhaps TRBD1 (5 bases). CDR1 SNHLY and CDR2 FYNNEI come from the germline V gene. V was pared by 3 bases and J by 9 bases, with 12 bases between. The CDR3 contains 13 residues. This CDR3 reads CASSDTGRLEQFF. The CDR3 nucleotides read TGTGCCAGCAGTGATACAGGACGCCTTGAGCAGTTCTTC.

This clonotype was counted ten times or more. The V gene is TRBV9, the J gene TRBJ2-1; D remains unclear. Germline CDR1 and CDR2: SGDLS and YYNGEE. The CDR3 runs 14 residues. Between the trimmed V and J ends, which lost 0 bases and 5 bases, there was a span of 9 bases. The CDR3 coding sequence is TGTGCCAGCAGCGTAGTAGGGCAGAACAATGAGCAGTTCTTC. It codes for CASSVVGQNNEQFF.

The chain recombines TRBV12-3 or TRBV12-4 with TRBJ2-1; a weak D match, TRBD1 (6 bases). This CDR3 spans 14 amino acids. The germline V and J ends were trimmed by 2 bases and 5 bases, with 10 bases remaining between them. In DNA, the CDR3 is TGTGCCAGCAGTTTAACCACAGGGAACAATGAGCAGTTCTTC. The encoded protein is CASSLTTGNNEQFF.

This clonotype was recorded at least ten times. This rearrangement joins TRBV5-4 to TRBJ1-2; D remains unclear. Between the trimmed V and J ends, which lost 2 bases and 7 bases, there was a span of 9 bases. Looked up from germline, CDR1 is SGHNT and CDR2 is YYREEE (reference sequence). The CDR3 is 12 amino acids. For the CDR3, the DNA is TGTGCCAGCAGCTTTGATCGGGGTGGCTACACCTTC. Translating gives CASSFDRGGYTF.

This clonotype has a count of ten or more. This may arise from a read error, as a much more abundant clone is one base away. The chain has TRBV5-1 and TRBJ1-2; no reliable D call. The CDR3 contains 13 residues. Germline CDR1 is SGHRS and CDR2 is YFSETQ. Deletions cut 4 bases from V and 8 bases from J, with 15 bases between. The CDR3 spells CASSPPAREGYTF. CDR3 DNA sequence: TGCGCCAGCAGCCCGCCGGCGAGGGAAGGCTACACCTTC. Drawing the rest from reference TRBV5-1 and TRBJ1-2, the complete variable domain is KAGVTQTPRYLIKTRGQQVTLSCSPISGHRSVSWYQQTPGQGLQFLFEYFSETQRNKGNFPGRFSGRQFSNSRSEMNVSTLELGDSALYLCASSPPAREGYTFGSGTRLTVV.

This clonotype appeared a few times. The genes are TRBV11-3 and TRBJ1-5, with 7 bases fitting TRBD1. Losses at the gene ends were 5 bases for V and 11 bases for J; bases not matched to a gene: 9. Germline V lookup: CDR1 SGHNT, CDR2 YENEEA. There are 13 residues in the CDR3. In nucleotides, the CDR3 is TGTGCCAGCAGCCCGAAGACAGGGAGGGCCCAGCATTTT. This translates into CASSPKTGRAQHF.

Details on this clonotype: A far bigger clonotype differs at one base, so this is likely a read error. The CDR3 spells CASSLAFSGRSPEQFF. The CDR3 bases are TGTGCCAGCAGCTTAGCGTTTAGCGGGAGGTCCCCTGAGCAGTTCTTC. V and J are TRBV7-9 and TRBJ2-1, with TRBD2 identical over 10 bases. Looked up from germline, CDR1 is SEHNR and CDR2 is FQNEAQ (reference sequence). The trim removed 0 bases at V and 9 bases at J, leaving 8 bases unmatched. CDR3 length: 16 amino acids.

This clonotype was counted at least ten times. The chain is built from TRBV12-3 or TRBV12-4 and TRBJ1-1, with D hard to call. CDR3 length: 13 residues. Trimming removed 2 bases at V and 1 base at J, with 5 bases between. CDR3 nucleotide sequence: TGTGCCAGCAGTTTAAACCGGAACACTGAAGCTTTCTTT. It codes for CASSLNRNTEAFF.

This clonotype was counted at least ten times. This chain uses TRBV28 with TRBJ1-6, with TRBD1 as a possible D gene (5 bases). This CDR3 is built from 17 residues. The germline CDR1 and CDR2 sequences are MDHEN and SYDVKM. V lost 3 bases and J 0 bases, leaving 12 bases between the germline ends. Here the CDR3 DNA reads TGTGCCAGCAGTTTCGCAGGGACGCCCTCCTATAATTCACCCCTCCACTTT. This codes for CASSFAGTPSYNSPLHF.

This clonotype was counted ten times or more. The V gene is TRBV7-9, the J gene TRBJ1-1, with D perhaps matching TRBD1 (6 bases). Germline values: CDR1 SEHNR, CDR2 FQNEAQ (reference sequence). The CDR3 contains 14 residues. Trimming cost V 0 bases and J 1 base, with 6 bases left between them. The CDR3: CASSLAGQNTEAFF. In nucleotides, the CDR3 is TGTGCCAGCAGCTTAGCGGGACAGAACACTGAAGCTTTCTTT. Full variable domain (rest looked up from reference TRBV7-9 and TRBJ1-1): DTGVSQNPRHKITKRGQNVTFRCDPISEHNRLYWYRQTLGQGPEFLTYFQNEAQLEKSRLLSDRFSAERPKGSFSTLEIQRTEQGDSAMYLCASSLAGQNTEAFFGQGTRLTVV.

This clonotype was counted a few times. The chain is built from TRBV7-2 and TRBJ2-4; D is uncertain. Trimming pared 0 bases from V and 3 bases from J, leaving 6 bases between. The CDR3 runs to 14 residues. CDR1 and CDR2 from the germline V gene are SGHTA and FQGNSA. The CDR3 spells CASSLAGNKNIQYF. The CDR3 DNA reads as TGTGCCAGCAGCTTAGCGGGCAACAAAAACATTCAGTACTTC.

Ten or more counts support this clonotype. In nucleotides, the CDR3 is TGTGCCAGCACTAGCGGGAGCACGCAGTATTTT. Translating gives CASTSGSTQYF. The chain links TRBV2 to TRBJ2-3, with TRBD2 identical over 10 bases. With 7 bases clipped from V and 9 bases from J, the junction kept 1 base outside the gene matches. Germline-derived CDR1 and CDR2 are SNHLY and FYNNEI. The CDR3 consists of 11 residues.

Judged by abundance, this clonotype is medium-sized. The chain recombines TRBV5-1 with TRBJ2-7; D may match TRBD1 or TRBD2 (5 bases each). CDR1 and CDR2 (germline): SGHRS, YFSETQ. V was clipped by 4 bases and J by 6 bases, with 17 bases between them. The CDR3 is 14 amino acids. In DNA, the CDR3 is TGCGCCAGCAGCCTGGACTTTGTAGGGGCCGAGCAGTACTTC. Its protein product is CASSLDFVGAEQYF.

At least ten counts were recorded for this clonotype. This rearrangement joins TRBV9 to TRBJ1-3, with no clear D. Deletions cut 0 bases from V and 1 base from J, with 11 bases between. The CDR3 extends over 16 amino acids. CDR1 is SGDLS and CDR2 is YYNGEE in the germline V gene. The CDR3 DNA reads TGTGCCAGCAGCGTAGGTGCCCTGAAGTCTGGAAACACCATATATTTT. Protein: CASSVGALKSGNTIYF.

The rearrangement uses TRBV11-3 and TRBJ1-4, with D perhaps TRBD1 (5 bases). This CDR3 spans 15 amino acids. In germline, CDR1 is SGHNT, CDR2 YENEEA. V gave up 5 bases and J gave up 5 bases, with 15 bases separating them. The CDR3 sequence is CASSPRGRENEKLFF. The CDR3 DNA is TGTGCCAGCAGCCCGCGGGGACGAGAAAATGAAAAACTGTTTTTT.

This clonotype was counted a single time. The CDR3 DNA follows: TGTGCCATCATTACACAGGGCCGGCCTGGCTACACCTTC. Translating it yields CAIITQGRPGYTF. The chain recombines TRBV10-3 with TRBJ1-2; a weak D match, TRBD1 (6 bases). This CDR3 spans 13 amino acids. Germline V lookup: CDR1 ENHRY, CDR2 SYGVKD. Between the trimmed V and J ends, which lost 7 bases and 7 bases, there was a span of 16 bases.